The rows below give T cell receptor beta chains drawn from one sample of a study of CD4 and CD8 cells across lung adenocarcinoma regions. TCRdb reprocessed the PCR reads via MiXCR and lists one record per CDR3 protein. This sample has 5,200 or so distinct CDR3 sequences, with roughly 56% found just once. Source material: CD4+ T cells from the center of a lung tumor. Every receptor here comes from a male donor with lung adenocarcinoma. The CD4 and CD8 labels of this study may be unreliable. Both conserved end residues are part of each CDR3. Each record gives: clone size, J gene, V gene, D gene, CDR3 DNA, CDR3 protein. D genes are given only for firm matches. The size field is filled for only some rows; it gives once, few, many or a size class.

-,TRBJ2-1,TRBV10-3,-,TGTGCGGGGAGTGGGGGCGGGAAACAAGAGACGCAGTATTTC,CAGSGGGKQETQYF
few,TRBJ2-5,TRBV6-1,TRBD2,TGTGCCAGCAGTGAACGCGGGAGACAGACCCAGTACTTC,CASSERGRQTQYF
-,TRBJ2-1,TRBV7-2,-,TGTGCCAGCAGCTCCACCGCGCGGAATGAGCAGTTCTTC,CASSSTARNEQFF
medium-sized,TRBJ2-1,TRBV6-1,-,TGTGCCAGCAGGCCCCTTGGTAGCGGAGCCCACAATGAGCAGTTCTTC,CASRPLGSGAHNEQFF
few,TRBJ1-4,TRBV6-1,-,TGTGCCAGCAGCATGGTGCAGGGAAATGAAAAACTGTTTTTT,CASSMVQGNEKLFF
-,TRBJ2-3,TRBV6-1,TRBD2,TGTGCCAGCAGTCGGGGGGCGGGGGGCCGTCTAGGGGAGACGCAGTACTTT,CASSRGAGGRLGETQYF
-,TRBJ2-5,TRBV6-1,-,TGTGCCAGCAGTCGGAGGGCCGGGGGCGGTCACGAGGAGACGCAGTATTTC,CASSRRAGGGHEETQYF
large,TRBJ1-6,TRBV6-1,-,TGTGCCGGTACCGAGGGGTATAATTCACTCCTCCACTTT,CAGTEGYNSLLHF
few,TRBJ1-1,TRBV3-1,-,TGTGCCAGCAGCCAGAGAGGGAGGACGAACACTGAAGCTTTCTTT,CASSQRGRTNTEAFF
large,TRBJ2-2,TRBV6-5,-,TGTGCCAGCATTTGGGCCCAGAACACCGGGGAGCTGTTTTTT,CASIWAQNTGELFF
-,TRBJ2-5,TRBV6-1,-,TGTGCCAGATCTACGGCTCCCGGTGAGACCCAGTACTTC,CARSTAPGETQYF
-,TRBJ2-7,TRBV27,-,TGTGCCAGCAGTTCCGGGACAATTCACTACGAGCAGTACTTC,CASSSGTIHYEQYF
-,TRBJ2-5,TRBV6-1,-,TGTGCCAGCAGTGAGGGCCAATTGAGAGAGACCCAGTACTTC,CASSEGQLRETQYF
-,TRBJ2-5,TRBV12-3/TRBV12-4,TRBD1,TGTGCCAGCAGTTTCCTGACAGGGGGAGAGCAGTACTTC,CASSFLTGGEQYF
few,TRBJ2-4,TRBV6-1,-,TGTGCCAGCAGTAAATTTAGGGCAGGAGTATCCAAAAACATTCAGTACTTC,CASSKFRAGVSKNIQYF
-,TRBJ2-1,TRBV9,-,TGTGCCAGCAGCGTAGGGGGGATTCCTGAGGGGGAGCAGTTCTTC,CASSVGGIPEGEQFF
few,TRBJ2-2,TRBV10-2,-,TGCGCCAGCCGCCACACCGGGGAGCTGTTTTTT,CASRHTGELFF
-,TRBJ1-6,TRBV4-3,-,TGCGCCAGCAGCCAAGATGGGGCAGGGGTCGACGAGCAGTACTTT,CASSQDGAGVDEQYF
-,TRBJ2-3,TRBV10-1,-,TGCGGCAGCAGACCGGGGCTATCATCCACAAATACGCAGTACTTT,CGSRPGLSSTNTQYF
-,TRBJ2-1,TRBV11-3,TRBD1,TGTGCCAGCAGCTTAGGCCCAGGACAGGGGTCCCACGAGCAGTTCTTC,CASSLGPGQGSHEQFF
-,TRBJ2-1,TRBV6-1,-,TGTGCGGGCAGTGGGGGACGGGGCAAAGAGACGCAGTATTTC,CAGSGGRGKETQYF
-,TRBJ1-2,TRBV6-5,-,TGTGCCAGCAGTTACAGGAGTACCTCTAACTATGGCTACACCTTC,CASSYRSTSNYGYTF
-,TRBJ2-5,TRBV6-1,TRBD1,TGTGCCGGCAGCACCCGGGACAGGGGATATGTCAGAGAGACCCAGTACTTC,CAGSTRDRGYVRETQYF
medium-sized,TRBJ2-1,TRBV3-1,-,TGTGCCAGCAGCCAAGAGGGGGGAAAGGGTCGGTTCTTC,CASSQEGGKGRFF
few,TRBJ1-1,TRBV6-5,-,TGTGCCAGCAGTTACCTGCAGGGAGAAGCTTTCTTT,CASSYLQGEAFF
-,TRBJ2-4,TRBV6-5,TRBD1,TGTGCCAGCTCCGGGACAGGCAAAAACATTCAGTACTTC,CASSGTGKNIQYF
-,TRBJ2-5,TRBV6-5,TRBD2,TGTGCCAGCAGTTACGGGACTAGCGGACAAGAGGACCAGTACTTC,CASSYGTSGQEDQYF
-,TRBJ2-1,TRBV11-1,TRBD1,TGTGCCAGCAGCCGACAGGGAAACTCCTACAATGAGCAGTTCTTC,CASSRQGNSYNEQFF
-,TRBJ1-1,TRBV9,-,TGTGCCAGCAGCGCCGGGGGTGGGGGGCAAACTGAAGCTTTCTTT,CASSAGGGGQTEAFF
-,TRBJ2-5,TRBV25-1,-,TGTGCCAGCGGGGGGGCAGGGGGAGGGGACAGAGATACCCAGTACTTC,CASGGAGGGDRDTQYF
-,TRBJ2-3,TRBV4-1,-,TGCGCCAGCAGCTTCAGGATAGTAGATACGCAGTATTTT,CASSFRIVDTQYF
medium-sized,TRBJ2-2,TRBV14,TRBD2,TGTGCCAGCAGCCAAGACCCTAGCGGGAGTACCGGGGAGCTGTTTTTT,CASSQDPSGSTGELFF
-,TRBJ2-7,TRBV7-6,TRBD1,TGTGCCAGCAGCGGGTATAGGACAGGGGGCTACGAGCAGTACTTC,CASSGYRTGGYEQYF
-,TRBJ2-3,TRBV6-5,-,TGTGCCAGCAGTTACTCGCGGACCTCTAGCACAGATACGCAGTATTTT,CASSYSRTSSTDTQYF
medium-sized,TRBJ2-1,TRBV7-2,-,TGTGCCAGCAGCTTAGACTTTACAGTGCTAAATGAGCAGTTCTTC,CASSLDFTVLNEQFF
-,TRBJ2-3,TRBV6-5,TRBD2,TGTGCCAGCAGTTACTCTACGGGGGGGTTTAGCACAGATACGCAGTATTTT,CASSYSTGGFSTDTQYF
once,TRBJ1-2,TRBV6-1,-,TGTGCCAGCAGTGAAAGGTTCGGGGGGCCGGGTGGCTACACCTTC,CASSERFGGPGGYTF
-,TRBJ1-4,TRBV6-1,-,TGTGCCAGCAGTGGCTTTGGGGCAACTAATGAAAACCTGTATTTT,CASSGFGATNENLYF
few,TRBJ1-3,TRBV6-1,TRBD1,TGTGCCAGCACAGGACAGGTGATCTCTGGAAACACCATATATTTT,CASTGQVISGNTIYF
-,TRBJ2-7,TRBV4-2,TRBD2,TGTGCCAGCAGCCAGACTAGCGGTCAAACCTACGAGCAGTACTTC,CASSQTSGQTYEQYF
-,TRBJ2-1,TRBV11-3,-,TGTGCCAGCAGCCGCAGCGCTCAATTAGGGGAGCAGTTCTTC,CASSRSAQLGEQFF
medium-sized,TRBJ2-3,TRBV7-6,-,TGTGCCAGCAGCTTAGCGCTAGGAGATACGCAGTATTTT,CASSLALGDTQYF
medium-sized,TRBJ2-2,TRBV6-4,TRBD2,TGTGCCAGCAGTGACTCTAGCGGGAGCACCGGGGAGCTGTTTTTT,CASSDSSGSTGELFF
-,TRBJ2-3,TRBV25-1,-,TGTGCCAGCAGTGCGGCGGGGCTGTGGCCCAAAGATACGCAGTATTTC,CASSAAGLWPKDTQYF
-,TRBJ2-1,TRBV11-2,-,TGTGCCAGCAGCTTAGATCCCGGGAAACGCTACAATGAGCAGTTCTTC,CASSLDPGKRYNEQFF
-,TRBJ2-3,TRBV27,-,TGTGCCAGCAGTGTGGGGTGTTACACAGATACGCAGTACTTT,CASSVGCYTDTQYF
-,TRBJ2-1,TRBV7-3,-,TGTGCCAGCAGCCCTAGCTTAGGGTCCTACAATGAGCAGTTCTTC,CASSPSLGSYNEQFF
-,TRBJ2-4,TRBV30,-,TGTGCCTGGGCCCTGAAGGAGGCGGGAAACATTCAGTACTTC,CAWALKEAGNIQYF
-,TRBJ2-5,TRBV3-1,-,TGTGCCAGCAGCCGCCTACAGGCCCAAGAGACCCAGTACTTC,CASSRLQAQETQYF
-,TRBJ1-1,TRBV10-2,-,TGCGCCAGCAGTGAGCAAAGGAACACTGAAGCTTTCTTT,CASSEQRNTEAFF
-,TRBJ1-3,TRBV6-1,TRBD1,TGTGCCAGTGGACAGGGATTCTCTGGAAACACCATATATTTT,CASGQGFSGNTIYF
-,TRBJ1-1,TRBV4-1,-,TGCGCCAGCAGCCGATCAGGGGTTTACATGAACACTGAAGCTTTCTTT,CASSRSGVYMNTEAFF
few,TRBJ2-1,TRBV4-1,-,TGCGCCAGCAGCCAAGCCCCCGGGGCCAATGAGCAGTTCTTC,CASSQAPGANEQFF
medium-sized,TRBJ2-1,TRBV6-4,TRBD2,TGTGCCAGAGAAACTAGCGGGAGTTCCGATGAGCAGTTCTTC,CARETSGSSDEQFF
-,TRBJ2-3,TRBV6-1,-,TGTGCCAGGGGCGTACGGGCTGTGAACACCGATGCGCAGTATTTT,CARGVRAVNTDAQYF
-,TRBJ2-2,TRBV10-1,-,TGCGCCGGCAGTGCGAAGACCGGGGAGCTGTTCTTT,CAGSAKTGELFF
-,TRBJ2-3,TRBV25-1,TRBD2,TGTGCCAGCAGTGCGGCGGGGGGGTGGCCCAGAAATACGCAGTATTTC,CASSAAGGWPRNTQYF
once,TRBJ2-5,TRBV25-1,-,TGTGCCAGCAGTGAAGCGGGCCGCGGGGGCCGTGACCGAGAGACGCAGTACTTC,CASSEAGRGGRDRETQYF